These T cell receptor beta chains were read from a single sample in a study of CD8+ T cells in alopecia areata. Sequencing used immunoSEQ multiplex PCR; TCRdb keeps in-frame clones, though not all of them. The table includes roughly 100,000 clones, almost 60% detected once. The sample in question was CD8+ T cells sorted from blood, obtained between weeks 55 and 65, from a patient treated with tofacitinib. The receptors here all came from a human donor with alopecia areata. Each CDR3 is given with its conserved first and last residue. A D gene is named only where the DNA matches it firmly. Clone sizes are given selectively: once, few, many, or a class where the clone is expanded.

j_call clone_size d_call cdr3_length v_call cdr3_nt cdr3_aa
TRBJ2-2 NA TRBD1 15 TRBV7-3 TGTGCCAGCAGCTCCGGGACAGGGTCGGTGGAGGAGCTGTTTTTT CASSSGTGSVEELFF
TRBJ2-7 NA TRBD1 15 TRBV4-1 TGCGCCAGCAGCCCCGACAGGGTCTCTGCCTACGAGCAGTACTTC CASSPDRVSAYEQYF
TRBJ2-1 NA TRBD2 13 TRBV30 TGTGCCTGGAGTGTCGGGGGGTTTAATGAGCAGTTCTTC CAWSVGGFNEQFF
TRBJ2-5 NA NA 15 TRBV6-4 TGTGCCAGCAGTTACGAGTGGGGATTGTATGAGACCCAGTACTTC CASSYEWGLYETQYF
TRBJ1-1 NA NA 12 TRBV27 TGTGCCAGCAGGGGAGGGAGCACTGAAGCTTTCTTT CASRGGSTEAFF
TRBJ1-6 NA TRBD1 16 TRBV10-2 TGCGCCAGCAGTGAGTCAGACAGGGCCGGTAATTCACCCCTCCACTTT CASSESDRAGNSPLHF
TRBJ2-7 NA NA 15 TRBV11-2 TGTGCCAGCAGCTTAGTTTCCTCACGCTCCTACGAGCAGTACTTC CASSLVSSRSYEQYF
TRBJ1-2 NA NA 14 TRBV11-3 TGTGCCAGCAGCTCTCGCACAGGCTACTATGGCTACACCTTC CASSSRTGYYGYTF
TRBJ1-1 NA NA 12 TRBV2 TGTGCCAGCAGTGATCCACAGGGAGGGGCTTTCTTT CASSDPQGGAFF
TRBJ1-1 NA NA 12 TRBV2 TGTGCCAGCACCGCCATGAACACTGAAGCTTTCTTT CASTAMNTEAFF
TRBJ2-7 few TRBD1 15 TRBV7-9 TGTGCCAGCAGCTCATTTTCGGGACAGGGCTACGAGCAGTACTTC CASSSFSGQGYEQYF
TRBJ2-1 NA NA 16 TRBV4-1 TGCGCCAGCAGCCAAGTGGGGCCTCTTCTCTACAATGAGCAGTTCTTC CASSQVGPLLYNEQFF
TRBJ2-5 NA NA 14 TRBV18 TGTGCCAGCTCACGGGACCGTTACCAAGAGACCCAGTACTTC CASSRDRYQETQYF
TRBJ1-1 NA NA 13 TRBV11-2 TGTGCCAGCTCCGGGGCCCTGAAGGCCGAAGCTTTCTTT CASSGALKAEAFF
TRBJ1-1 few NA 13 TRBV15 TGTGCCACCGGGGAATCCATGAACACTGAAGCTTTCTTT CATGESMNTEAFF
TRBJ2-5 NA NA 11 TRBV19 TGTGCCAGTAGTGAACAAGAGACCCAGTACTTC CASSEQETQYF
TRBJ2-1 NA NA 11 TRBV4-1 TGCGCCAGCAGCCAAGCGCATGAGCAGTTCTTC CASSQAHEQFF
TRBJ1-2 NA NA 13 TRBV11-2 TGTGCCAGCGGAGTAGGGGAGAACTATGGCTACACCTTC CASGVGENYGYTF
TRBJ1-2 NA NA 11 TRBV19 TGTGCCAGTAGCCAACCCTGGGGCTACACCTTC CASSQPWGYTF
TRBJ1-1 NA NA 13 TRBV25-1 TGTGCCAGCAGGGGGGGTCGGGGCACTGAAGCTTTCTTT CASRGGRGTEAFF
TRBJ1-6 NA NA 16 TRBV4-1 TGCGCCAGCAGCCAAGTCAGTCGACAAGATAATTCACCCCTCCACTTT CASSQVSRQDNSPLHF
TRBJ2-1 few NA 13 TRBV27 TGTGCCAGCAGTGGGGGGCGGTTCAATGAGCAGTTCTTC CASSGGRFNEQFF
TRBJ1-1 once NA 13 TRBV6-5 TGTGCCAGCAGTGAGGACTGGAACACTGAAGCTTTCTTT CASSEDWNTEAFF
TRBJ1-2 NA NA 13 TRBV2 TGTGCCAGCAGTGGAAGGACGAACTATGGCTACACCTTC CASSGRTNYGYTF
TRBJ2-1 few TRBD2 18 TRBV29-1 TGCAGCGACCTAGGACTAGCGGGGGAAAAAACCTCCTACAATGAGCAGTTCTTC CSDLGLAGEKTSYNEQFF
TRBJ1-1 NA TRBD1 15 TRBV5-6 TGTGCCAGCACCGGGACAGGGTGGATGAACACTGAAGCTTTCTTT CASTGTGWMNTEAFF
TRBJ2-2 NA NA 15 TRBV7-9 TGTGCCAGCTTCCCGGAGGAGCCGAACACCGGGGAGCTGTTTTTT CASFPEEPNTGELFF
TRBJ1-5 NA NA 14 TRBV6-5 TGTGCCAGCAGTTACAAGGGGGGGAATCAGCCCCAGCATTTT CASSYKGGNQPQHF
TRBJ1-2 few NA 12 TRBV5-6 TGTGCCAGCAGCTTGTCGGGGAATGGCTACACCTTC CASSLSGNGYTF
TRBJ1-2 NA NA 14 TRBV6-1 TGTGCCAGCAGTCCCGCTGGGGGCAGCTATGGCTACACCTTC CASSPAGGSYGYTF
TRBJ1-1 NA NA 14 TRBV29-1 TGCAGCGTTGAAACAGGCAGGTTATTAGCTGAAGCTTTCTTT CSVETGRLLAEAFF
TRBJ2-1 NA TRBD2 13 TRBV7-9 TGTGCCAGCAGCCCCGGGGGGGCCTATGAGCAGTTCTTC CASSPGGAYEQFF
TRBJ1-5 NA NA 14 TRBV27 TGTGCCAGCAGTTTTGGGCAGACAAATCAGCCCCAGCATTTT CASSFGQTNQPQHF
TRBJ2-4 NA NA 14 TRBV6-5 TGTGCCAGCAGACCGCAAGTGGGCAAAAACATTCAGTACTTC CASRPQVGKNIQYF
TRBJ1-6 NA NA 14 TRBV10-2 TGCGCCAGCACCCACGGGACACCTAATTCACCCCTCCACTTT CASTHGTPNSPLHF
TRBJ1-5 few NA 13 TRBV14 TGTGCCAGCAGCCAAAGTAGCAATCAGCCCCAGCATTTT CASSQSSNQPQHF
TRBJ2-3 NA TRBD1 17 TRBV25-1 TGTGCCAGCACCGAGGAAGGGACAGGGCCCGTCACAGATACGCAGTATTTT CASTEEGTGPVTDTQYF
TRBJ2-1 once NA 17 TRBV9 TGTGCCAGCAGCGACAACCGACAGGCGGCCACCTACAATGAGCAGTTCTTC CASSDNRQAATYNEQFF
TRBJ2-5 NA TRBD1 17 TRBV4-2 TGTGCCAGCAGCCAAGAGGGGTCGGGACAGGGAGAAGAGACCCAGTACTTC CASSQEGSGQGEETQYF
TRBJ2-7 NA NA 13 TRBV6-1 TGTGCCAGCAGCCCTCGGGGCTCCTACGAGCAGTACTTC CASSPRGSYEQYF
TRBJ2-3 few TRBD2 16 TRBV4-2 TGTGCCAGCAGCCAAGTAGCGGGGGCCTTCACAGATACGCAGTATTTT CASSQVAGAFTDTQYF